What follows are 5 T cell receptor beta chains derived from one specimen sequenced in a study of CD8+ T cells in alopecia areata. Once RNA had been extracted, it was reverse transcribed into cDNA to act as the sequencing template. The data were produced by immunoSEQ multiplex PCR, yet TCRdb's version contains in-frame clones alone and is incomplete. In the table there are roughly 210,000 clones, 40% to 45% of which are singletons. Treatment denoted: oral pan-JAK inhibitor, 5-10 mg twice daily. The specimen comprised CD4+ T cells sorted from blood, sampled at approximately week 39, from a patient treated with tofacitinib. All receptors derive from a human donor with alopecia areata.

This clone has just a few counts. The chain joins TRBV7-9 to TRBJ2-1; D is unresolved. The CDR3 covers 13 residues. Germline-derived CDR1 and CDR2 are SEHNR and FQNEAQ (reference sequence). V was pared by 4 bases and J by 7 bases, with 11 bases between. CDR3 protein: CASSSWVGNEQFF. CDR3 in DNA: TGTGCCAGCAGCTCTTGGGTCGGTAATGAGCAGTTCTTC.

The chain joins TRBV19 to TRBJ2-1; 8 bases line up with TRBD1. Germline loops: CDR1 LNHDA, CDR2 SQIVND (reference sequence). The CDR3 covers 15 residues. V was clipped by 7 bases and J by 1 base; unmatched bases: 6. The CDR3 DNA reads TGTGCCAGTACCGCCGGACAGGGTTCCTACAATGAGCAGTTCTTC. This translates into CASTAGQGSYNEQFF. The full variable domain, with the rest looked up from reference TRBV19 and TRBJ2-1, is DGGITQSPKYLFRKEGQNVTLSCEQNLNHDAMYWYRQDPGQGLRLIYYSQIVNDFQKGDIAEGYSVSREKKESFPLTVTSAQKNPTAFYLCASTAGQGSYNEQFFGPGTRLTVL.

The chain recombines TRBV23-1 with TRBJ2-5; the D gene is possibly TRBD2 (6 bases). TRBV23-1 belongs to the ORF category, with a function that is uncertain. Trimming took 3 bases from V and 4 from J, leaving 18 bases between them. This CDR3 spans 16 amino acids. CDR3 sequence: CASSQKRVRLGETQYF. The CDR3 bases are TGCGCCAGCAGTCAGAAGCGGGTACGCCTGGGAGAGACCCAGTACTTC.

This clone came up a few times. The chain links TRBV21-1 to TRBJ2-1. TRBV21-1 is reported as a pseudogene. This CDR3 comprises 19 residues. The CDR3 DNA is TGTGCCAGCACCGACACCCCTAAGGAGGCGGCAGGGAGCTACAATGAGCAGTTCTTC. Amino acid sequence: CASTDTPKEAAGSYNEQFF.

The chain joins TRBV30 to TRBJ2-2; D unresolved. The CDR3 contains 14 residues. CDR1 is GTSNPN and CDR2 is SVGIG in the germline V gene (reference sequence). Trimming left V 4 bases short and J 3 bases short, with 12 bases between. The CDR3 sequence: CAWNPGQHTGELFF. The CDR3 DNA follows: TGTGCCTGGAACCCAGGCCAGCACACCGGGGAGCTGTTTTTT.